Listed here are 17 T cell receptor beta chains from one sample, sequenced in a study of molecular identifiers for immune sequencing clone quantification. TCRdb reprocessed the PCR reads via MiXCR and lists one record per CDR3 protein. This table holds 460,000 or so distinct CDR3 sequences, roughly 26% found once. Sequencing used naive CD8+ T cells from blood, with Jurkat cell RNA spiked in. Subset noted: FACS-sorted CD8+CD4-CCR7+CD45RA+ naive T cells. Source of these receptors: a human donor in good health. Some libraries in this study had Jurkat cell RNA spiked in.

A few counts support this clonotype. The CDR3 end shows no conserved phenylalanine or tryptophan, and so a read error is likely. The V gene is TRBV5-4, the J gene TRBJ2-6; D gene uncertain. Germline V gives CDR1 SGHNT, CDR2 YYREEE (reference sequence). The CDR3 has 15 amino acids. The V gene lost 0 bases and the J gene lost 4 bases, with 8 bases spanning the gap. The CDR3 nucleotides are TGTGCCAGCAGCTTGGGTCAGGCCGGGGCCAACGTCCTGACTCTC. Protein sequence: CASSLGQAGANVLTL.

This clonotype was counted ten times or more. The rearrangement uses TRBV12-3 or TRBV12-4 and TRBJ2-5; D possibly matches TRBD1 or TRBD2 (7 bases each). V shed 6 bases and J shed 4 bases, with 15 bases lying between them. The CDR3 is 14 residues long. CDR3 nucleotide sequence: TGTGCCAGCAGCCCTCAGGGGGGGCTAGAGACCCAGTACTTC. Encoded protein: CASSPQGGLETQYF.

This clonotype has just a few counts. The V call is TRBV19, the J call TRBJ2-7; 8 nucleotides agree with TRBD2. This CDR3 has 15 residues. V dropped 5 bases and J dropped 4; count of bases not matched to a gene: 10. Germline lookup yields CDR1 LNHDA and CDR2 SQIVND (reference sequence). DNA for the CDR3: TGTGCCAGTAGTTCCGCCGGGGGGGCCGTTTACGAGCAGTACTTC. This gives the protein CASSSAGGAVYEQYF.

V usage is TRBV6-2 or TRBV6-3 and J usage is TRBJ2-7, with TRBD1 matching 8 bases. Looked up from germline, CDR1 is MNHEY and CDR2 is SVGEGT. CDR3 length: 15 amino acids. J lost 4 bases, V lost 5 bases, and 10 bases had no gene match. In nucleotides, the CDR3 is TGTGCCAGCAGTACGGACAGGGCCCCCTTTTACGAGCAGTACTTC. This gives the protein CASSTDRAPFYEQYF.

The genes are TRBV28 and TRBJ2-2; D is perhaps TRBD1 or TRBD2 (5 bases each). Germline loops: CDR1 MDHEN, CDR2 SYDVKM. The CDR3 is 17 amino acids. The V end was cut by 4 bases, the J end by 0 bases, with 15 bases between. The CDR3 DNA reads as TGTGCCAGCAGTTACGGGACCGGGGAATCGAACACCGGGGAGCTGTTTTTT. Translating it yields CASSYGTGESNTGELFF.

This clonotype was recorded at least ten times. V is TRBV13 and J is TRBJ2-3; a possible D gene is TRBD1 (6 bases). The CDR3 extends over 14 amino acids. Germline V gene data show CDR1 as PRHDT and CDR2 as FYEKMQ (reference sequence). The germline V and J ends were trimmed by 6 bases and 6 bases, with 16 bases remaining between them. CDR3 in DNA: TGTGCCAGCAGAATACAGGGTCTTGGGGATACGCAGTATTTT. This gives the protein CASRIQGLGDTQYF.

This clonotype was observed many times. The chain couples TRBV12-3 or TRBV12-4 to TRBJ2-3; 11 bases align to TRBD2. Trimming at V came to 6 bases and at J to 2 bases, leaving 7 bases not matched to a gene. The CDR3 has 16 residues. In nucleotides, the CDR3 is TGTGCCAGCAGGCCTGGGACTAGCGGCCTCACAGATACGCAGTATTTT. This codes for CASRPGTSGLTDTQYF.

As for this clonotype: A read error may be the cause here, since a much bigger clone is one base away. V and J are TRBV11-2 and TRBJ2-1; 8 nucleotides align to TRBD2. Per germline, CDR1 SGHAT and CDR2 FQNNGV. This CDR3 contains 17 residues. The CDR3, as DNA: TGTGCCAGCAGCCTCGCTCGTGATAGCGGGGTTTACAATGAGCAGTCCTTC. Protein: CASSLARDSGVYNEQSF.

About this clonotype itself: The CDR3 carries no conserved terminal phenylalanine or tryptophan, so it likely arises from a read error. V gene TRBV5-3 combines with J gene TRBJ2-7; the match to TRBD2 covers 10 bases. TRBV5-3 is an ORF, and what it does is uncertain. The CDR3 is 15 amino acids. The CDR3 bases are TGTGCCAGCAGCTGGGGTGCTAGCGGGGGTTCCGAGCAGTACTCC. As protein: CASSWGASGGSEQYS.

On this clonotype itself: A much larger clone sits a single nucleotide away, making a read error possible. This chain connects TRBV7-2 to TRBJ2-7; the D is unclear. The CDR3 runs 13 residues. From germline, CDR1 is SGHTA and CDR2 FQGNSA. The CDR3 DNA sequence: TGTGCCAGCAGTCAAACTAAGGTGTACGAGCTGTACTTC. It is translated as CASSQTKVYELYF.

This chain uses TRBV5-5 with TRBJ1-1; D is perhaps TRBD1 (5 bases). Trimming cost V 2 bases and J 5 bases, with 16 bases left between them. Germline lookup yields CDR1 SGHKS and CDR2 YYEKEE (reference sequence). This CDR3 region has 15 residues. CDR3 bases: TGTGCCAGCAGCTTTGGGGCAGGGAGAGGGACTGAAGCTTTCTTT. This gives the protein CASSFGAGRGTEAFF.

This clonotype was counted only a few times. The chain couples TRBV12-3 or TRBV12-4 to TRBJ2-3; perhaps D is TRBD1 or TRBD2 (5 bases each). V was pared by 6 bases and J by 0 bases, with 28 bases between. This CDR3 region has 20 residues. The CDR3 DNA is TGTGCCAGCAGACCTAGCCATCGACAGAGGGATGATCTGAGCACAGATACGCAGTATTTT. Its translation: CASRPSHRQRDDLSTDTQYF.

The chain joins TRBV2 to TRBJ1-3, with 8 bases identical to TRBD1. The CDR3 runs 18 residues. CDR1 is SNHLY and CDR2 is FYNNEI in the germline V gene. After removal of 4 bases from V and 4 bases from J, the junction contained 15 bases not matched to a gene. The DNA for the CDR3 is TGTGCCAGCAGTGGAGCCTCGGGACAGGAGAAATTCGGAAACACCATATATTTT. Translated, it gives CASSGASGQEKFGNTIYF.

This clonotype was found a few times. The CDR3 bases are TGTGCCAGCAGCCCGCGACAGGGGGGGTCTAACTATGGCTACACCTTC. Protein product: CASSPRQGGSNYGYTF. The V and J genes are TRBV21-1 and TRBJ1-2; no DNA check was done on the table's D call, TRBD1. TRBV21-1 is shown as a pseudogene. This CDR3 contains 16 residues.

This clonotype showed up just a few times. The V and J genes are TRBV12-3 or TRBV12-4 and TRBJ2-5; 8 nucleotides line up with TRBD1. The CDR3 consists of 15 residues. V shed 0 bases, J shed 5 bases, and the junction held 5 bases outside the gene matches. The CDR3 protein is CASSLAPGQVETQYF. The CDR3 DNA is TGTGCCAGCAGTTTAGCGCCGGGACAGGTGGAGACCCAGTACTTC.

This clonotype has a count of ten or more. The V and J genes are TRBV28 and TRBJ2-3; D gene unclear. This CDR3 spans 13 amino acids. With 5 bases removed from V and 0 bases from J, the gap between germline ends came to 6 bases. Germline loops: CDR1 MDHEN, CDR2 SYDVKM. The CDR3: CASSEGSTDTQYF. In DNA, the CDR3 is TGTGCCAGCAGTGAAGGGAGCACAGATACGCAGTATTTT.

This clonotype occurred a few times. The V and J genes are TRBV27 and TRBJ1-5; no reliable D call. CDR3 length equals 17 residues. In germline, CDR1 is MNHEY, CDR2 SMNVEV (reference sequence). V gave up 1 base and J gave up 3 bases, with 16 bases separating them. CDR3 coding DNA: TGTGCCAGCAGTTTATTGCAGGAGCTGATCGACAATCAGCCCCAGCATTTT. As protein: CASSLLQELIDNQPQHF.